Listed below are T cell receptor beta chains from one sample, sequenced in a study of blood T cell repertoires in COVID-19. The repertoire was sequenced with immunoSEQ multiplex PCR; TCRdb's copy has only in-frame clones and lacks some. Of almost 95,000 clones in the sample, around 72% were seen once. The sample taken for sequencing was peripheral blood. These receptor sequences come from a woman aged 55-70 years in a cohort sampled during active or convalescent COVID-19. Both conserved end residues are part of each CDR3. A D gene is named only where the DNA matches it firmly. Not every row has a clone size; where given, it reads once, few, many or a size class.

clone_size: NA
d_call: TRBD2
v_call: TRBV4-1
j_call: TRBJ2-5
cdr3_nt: TGCGCCAGCAGCCAAGATCCCTATTCGGGGGGGGAGAGAGAGACCCAGTACTTC
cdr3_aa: CASSQDPYSGGERETQYF

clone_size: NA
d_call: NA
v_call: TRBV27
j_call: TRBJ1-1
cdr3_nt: TGTGCCAGCAGTAGCCGACAGATAGGGAACACTGAAGCTTTCTTT
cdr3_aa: CASSSRQIGNTEAFF

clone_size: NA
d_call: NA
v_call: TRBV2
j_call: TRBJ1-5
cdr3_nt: TGTGCCAGCAGCGTTGGATGGGCTGGGAATCAGCCCCAGCATTTT
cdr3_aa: CASSVGWAGNQPQHF

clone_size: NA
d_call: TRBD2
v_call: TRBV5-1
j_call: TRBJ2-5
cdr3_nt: TGCGCCAGCAGCTTCCTAGCGGGGGGGCAACTTACGCAAGAGACCCAGTACTTC
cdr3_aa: CASSFLAGGQLTQETQYF

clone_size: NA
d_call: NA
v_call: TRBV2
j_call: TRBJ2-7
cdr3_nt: TGTGCCAGCAACAGGGCCACCCGCGCCTACGAGCAGTACTTC
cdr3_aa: CASNRATRAYEQYF

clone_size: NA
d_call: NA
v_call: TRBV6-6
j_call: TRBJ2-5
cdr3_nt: TGTGCCAGCAGTTACCTACAGCCTCAAGAGACCCAGTACTTC
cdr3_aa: CASSYLQPQETQYF

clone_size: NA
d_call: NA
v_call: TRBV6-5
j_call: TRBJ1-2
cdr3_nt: TGTGCCAGCAGTTACTCGCTGGGTAGGGAGGGCTACACCTTC
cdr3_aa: CASSYSLGREGYTF

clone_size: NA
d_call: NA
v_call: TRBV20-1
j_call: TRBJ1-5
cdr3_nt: TGCAGTGCTAGTTCCGGGAGCAGTCAGCCCCAGCATTTT
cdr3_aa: CSASSGSSQPQHF

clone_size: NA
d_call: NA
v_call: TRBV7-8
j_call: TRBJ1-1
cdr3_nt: TGTGCCACATTCCCCGTAATAGGGGGGGCGAGGAACACTGAAGCTTTCTTT
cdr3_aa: CATFPVIGGARNTEAFF

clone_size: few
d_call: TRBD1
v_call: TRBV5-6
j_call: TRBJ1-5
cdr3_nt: TGTGCCAGCAGCCGACGTACGACAGGGACCCAAAATCAGCCCCAGCATTTT
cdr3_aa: CASSRRTTGTQNQPQHF

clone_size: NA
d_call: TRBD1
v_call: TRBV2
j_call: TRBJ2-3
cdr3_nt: TGTGCCAGCCACAGGGGAAGCACAGATACGCAGTATTTT
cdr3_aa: CASHRGSTDTQYF

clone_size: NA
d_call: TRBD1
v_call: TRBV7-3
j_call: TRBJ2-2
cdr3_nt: TGTGCCAGCAGCCCAAGGACAGGGGGGACCGGGGAGCTGTTTTTT
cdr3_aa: CASSPRTGGTGELFF

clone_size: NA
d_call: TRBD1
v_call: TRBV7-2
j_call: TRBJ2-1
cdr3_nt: TGTGCCAGCAGCTTACAGGGGGCAAATGAGCAGTTCTTC
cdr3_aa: CASSLQGANEQFF